The source of this T cell receptor (beta chain) is a study of CD8 T cells in Susac syndrome. The sequenced target, TCR beta, came from blood CD8+ and CD4+ T cells. RNA amounts of about 0.5 to 1 ug underwent reverse transcription with random hexamers. An immunoSEQ multiplex PCR generated amplified TCR beta CDR3 products spanning 54 Vbeta and 13 Jbeta. MiXCR, run by TCRdb on the immunoSEQ multiplex PCR reads, gives a single entry per CDR3 protein. The sample records some 150,000 distinct CDR3 sequences, 90% to 95% being singletons. In germline, CDR1 is KGHSH, CDR2 LQKENI. Trimming left V 3 bases short and J 3 bases short, with 9 bases between. The CDR3 contains 13 residues.

This receptor was identified in a human donor with multiple sclerosis. The V call is TRBV18, the J call TRBJ2-7; D uncertain. Sequenced sample: CD8+ T cells from PBMCs. Here the CDR3 reads CASSPPGFYEQYF. The DNA of the CDR3 is TGTGCCAGCTCACCGCCCGGGTTCTACGAGCAGTACTTC.